This paragraph covers one TCR beta chain sequence. Its antigen is undetermined. These data come from a study of T cell clonotyping in hematopoietic cell transplantation. Study results and caveats: At the given depth, recipient repertoires were over 95% de novo clonotypes. No sorting was done, leaving CD4 and CD8 contributions mixed. Pathologically expanded recipient clonotypes increased progressively from day 30 to day 180 as diversity fell. Graft donor and pretransplant recipient Inverse Simpson Index values predicted broader posttransplant TCR diversity.

TCRdb's copy holds only in-frame clones and misses some; the assay was immunoSEQ multiplex PCR. The sample shows some 36,000 clones, 90% to 95% of them seen only once. Time point: recipient sample about 28 days before transplant, after cytoreduction. The CDR3 is made up of 12 amino acids. The V gene's germline CDR1 is MNHEY and CDR2 SMNVEV (reference sequence). Between the trimmed V and J ends, which lost 5 bases and 3 bases, there was a span of 8 bases. This TCR was sampled from a man in his forties with chronic myeloid leukemia. Some clones in this sample may be carry-over from other donors' samples. The chain has TRBV27 and TRBJ2-7, with a weak D call TRBD1 (6 bases). The sample was peripheral blood mononuclear cells, taken before stem cell transplant. Here the CDR3 reads CASSTGSYEQYF. The CDR3 region has the DNA TGTGCCAGCAGTACAGGGAGCTACGAGCAGTACTTC.